This TCR beta chain was sequenced for a study of cytomegalovirus exposure and HLA in healthy donors. Study-level information: Genetic ancestry analysis placed approximately 79% of the 350 to 500 donors that were genotyped in the Caucasian-associated cluster.

Use of 60 Vbeta and 13 Jbeta primers characterized the PCR. Clones were sequenced by immunoSEQ multiplex PCR, and TCRdb holds only the in-frame ones, with some missing. This table holds 33,000 or so clones, approximately 76% found once. The CDR3 loop spans 15 amino acids. With V trimmed by 5 bases and J by 4 bases, 11 bases remained unmatched. Germline V lookup: CDR1 MNHEY, CDR2 SMNVEV (reference sequence). Study observations and caveats: Later genetic work tied a missense DCLRE1C variant to beta-chain V and J trimming.

With regard to this clone: Its specificity is unknown.

This chain uses TRBV27 with TRBJ2-7; 7 nucleotides agree with TRBD1. The sequence came from a woman aged 25 to 39 in good health and CMV-seropositive. Sequencing was carried out using PBMCs. CDR3 nucleotides: TGTGCCAGCAGTAACAGGGGTGGGGGATCATACGAGCAGTACTTC. Its translation is CASSNRGGGSYEQYF.